This TCR beta chain originates from a study of T cell responses to AZD1222 COVID-19 vaccine. General observations from the study: Baseline antibody screening turned up just a handful of seropositive AZD1222 recipients. It should be noted that donors were predominantly white British and more often female, and clonal diversity was possibly underestimated.

The CDR3 totals 15 residues. Trimming cost V 2 bases and J 1 base; bases outside gene matches: 1. CDR1 and CDR2 (germline): SGDLS, YYNGEE. This clone appeared a few times. What it binds is unknown. Generated by immunoSEQ multiplex PCR, the TCRdb table keeps only in-frame clones and is missing some. The data contain 98,000 or so clones, approximately 86% of them seen just once; the ten biggest clones take up over 3%. This TCR came from an adult who received the MenACWY meningococcal vaccine as a control. The sample here was peripheral blood, taken 28 days after the second dose of the MenACWY control vaccine. The V and J genes are TRBV9 and TRBJ2-2; 8 bases line up with TRBD1. The CDR3 sequence is CASSVDRVNTGELFF. CDR3 DNA: TGTGCCAGCAGCGTGGACAGGGTGAACACCGGGGAGCTGTTTTTT.